The rows below give T cell receptor beta chains drawn from one sample of a study of response to subunit inactivated influenza vaccine. TCRdb recomputed calls from the RT-PCR reads with MiXCR, one row per CDR3 protein. This repertoire shows roughly 650,000 distinct CDR3 sequences, 11% to 15% found once; its top ten account for 7.6%. The starting material was PBMCs from blood, obtained 14 to 15 days before vaccination. The receptors originated from a man aged 45 to 65 who received an inactivated influenza vaccine. Both conserved end residues are part of each CDR3. Each record gives: D gene, J gene, V gene, clone size, CDR3 protein, CDR3 DNA. The D gene is left open where the match is weak. The size field is filled for only some rows; it gives once, few, many or a size class.

d_call: .
j_call: TRBJ2-3
v_call: TRBV6-2/TRBV6-3
clone_size: .
cdr3_aa: CASSYPATGAITDTQYF
cdr3_nt: TGTGCCAGCAGTTACCCGGCTACCGGGGCTATCACAGATACGCAGTATTTT

d_call: .
j_call: TRBJ2-1
v_call: TRBV2
clone_size: few
cdr3_aa: CASSGAPLLGEQFF
cdr3_nt: TGTGCCAGCAGTGGCGCCCCCCTGCTTGGTGAGCAGTTCTTC

d_call: .
j_call: TRBJ1-1
v_call: TRBV12-3/TRBV12-4
clone_size: many
cdr3_aa: CASSSITEAFF
cdr3_nt: TGTGCCAGCAGTTCCATTACTGAAGCTTTCTTT

d_call: .
j_call: TRBJ2-7
v_call: TRBV20-1
clone_size: many
cdr3_aa: CSARLFGPVGEQYF
cdr3_nt: TGCAGTGCTAGACTTTTCGGGCCGGTAGGCGAGCAGTACTTC

d_call: TRBD2
j_call: TRBJ2-1
v_call: TRBV7-2
clone_size: .
cdr3_aa: CASSKTSGNYNEQFF
cdr3_nt: TGTGCCAGCAGTAAGACTAGCGGGAACTACAATGAGCAGTTCTTC

d_call: TRBD1
j_call: TRBJ2-1
v_call: TRBV10-3
clone_size: .
cdr3_aa: CAISERTGGNEQFF
cdr3_nt: TGTGCCATCAGTGAGCGGACAGGGGGCAATGAGCAGTTCTTC

d_call: TRBD2
j_call: TRBJ2-1
v_call: TRBV11-2
clone_size: .
cdr3_aa: CASSSLRRGGPGEQFF
cdr3_nt: TGTGCCAGCAGCTCCCTTCGTCGGGGGGGGCCGGGTGAGCAGTTCTTC

d_call: .
j_call: TRBJ2-7
v_call: TRBV11-1
clone_size: .
cdr3_aa: CASSLGRGRGYEQYF
cdr3_nt: TGTGCCAGCAGCTTAGGACGGGGGCGCGGGTACGAGCAGTACTTC

d_call: .
j_call: TRBJ2-5
v_call: TRBV4-1
clone_size: .
cdr3_aa: CASSQVGLGFARLGQETQYF
cdr3_nt: TGCGCCAGCAGCCAAGTTGGTCTCGGGTTTGCTCGCTTAGGGCAAGAGACCCAGTACTTC

d_call: TRBD2
j_call: TRBJ2-3
v_call: TRBV6-1
clone_size: few
cdr3_aa: CASSQRGKADTQYF
cdr3_nt: TGTGCCAGCAGCCAGCGGGGTAAGGCAGATACGCAGTATTTT

d_call: TRBD1
j_call: TRBJ1-1
v_call: TRBV6-4
clone_size: few
cdr3_aa: CASSRRQGNTEAFF
cdr3_nt: TGTGCCAGCAGTCGACGACAGGGGAACACTGAAGCTTTCTTT

d_call: TRBD1
j_call: TRBJ2-3
v_call: TRBV5-1
clone_size: many
cdr3_aa: CASSRDRADTQYF
cdr3_nt: TGCGCCAGCAGCCGCGACAGGGCAGATACGCAGTATTTT

d_call: .
j_call: TRBJ2-3
v_call: TRBV7-8
clone_size: .
cdr3_aa: CASSWLGTDTQYF
cdr3_nt: TGTGCCAGCAGCTGGCTAGGGACAGATACGCAGTATTTT

d_call: TRBD1
j_call: TRBJ1-5
v_call: TRBV4-1
clone_size: many
cdr3_aa: CASSFAGGGNQPQHF
cdr3_nt: TGCGCCAGCAGTTTCGCAGGGGGAGGCAATCAGCCCCAGCATTTT

d_call: TRBD1
j_call: TRBJ1-1
v_call: TRBV6-1
clone_size: .
cdr3_aa: CASWRNRGSTEAFF
cdr3_nt: TGTGCCAGCTGGAGGAACAGGGGGAGCACTGAAGCTTTCTTT

d_call: .
j_call: TRBJ1-5
v_call: TRBV12-3/TRBV12-4
clone_size: .
cdr3_aa: CASSPRAGGVSNQPQHF
cdr3_nt: TGTGCCAGCAGTCCCAGGGCGGGAGGGGTGAGCAATCAGCCCCAGCATTTT

d_call: .
j_call: TRBJ1-2
v_call: TRBV20-1
clone_size: many
cdr3_aa: CSASQASYGYTF
cdr3_nt: TGCAGTGCTAGCCAAGCAAGCTATGGCTACACCTTC

d_call: TRBD1
j_call: TRBJ1-5
v_call: TRBV19
clone_size: few
cdr3_aa: CASRRDRDPNHSNQPQHF
cdr3_nt: TGTGCCAGTAGACGGGACAGGGATCCCAATCATAGCAATCAGCCCCAGCATTTT

d_call: TRBD2
j_call: TRBJ2-5
v_call: TRBV10-2
clone_size: few
cdr3_aa: CASRLAGNQETQYF
cdr3_nt: TGCGCCAGCAGACTAGCGGGGAACCAAGAGACCCAGTACTTC

d_call: .
j_call: TRBJ1-1
v_call: TRBV18
clone_size: .
cdr3_aa: CASSPTVRNTEAFF
cdr3_nt: TGTGCCAGCTCACCAACCGTAAGGAACACTGAAGCTTTCTTT

d_call: .
j_call: TRBJ2-5
v_call: TRBV7-2
clone_size: .
cdr3_aa: CASSLVGPGETQYF
cdr3_nt: TGTGCCAGCAGCTTAGTGGGACCGGGGGAGACCCAGTACTTC

d_call: .
j_call: TRBJ2-7
v_call: TRBV5-1
clone_size: many
cdr3_aa: CASSPFAGSASYEQYF
cdr3_nt: TGCGCCAGCAGCCCCTTCGCGGGTAGCGCCTCCTACGAGCAGTACTTC

d_call: .
j_call: TRBJ1-1
v_call: TRBV12-3/TRBV12-4
clone_size: .
cdr3_aa: CASSPRHRLRNTEAFF
cdr3_nt: TGTGCCAGCAGTCCCCGACACCGCCTTAGGAACACTGAAGCTTTCTTT

d_call: .
j_call: TRBJ2-3
v_call: TRBV29-1
clone_size: .
cdr3_aa: CSVQSSFVGADTQYF
cdr3_nt: TGCAGCGTCCAGTCCTCTTTCGTGGGCGCAGATACGCAGTATTTT

d_call: .
j_call: TRBJ1-5
v_call: TRBV28
clone_size: .
cdr3_aa: CASTTNQPQHF
cdr3_nt: TGTGCCAGCACGACTAATCAGCCCCAGCATTTT

d_call: .
j_call: TRBJ2-5
v_call: TRBV6-2/TRBV6-3
clone_size: .
cdr3_aa: CASRRSTHQETQYF
cdr3_nt: TGTGCCAGCAGAAGATCGACACACCAAGAGACCCAGTACTTC

d_call: .
j_call: TRBJ1-2
v_call: TRBV7-9
clone_size: .
cdr3_aa: CASSLLSGSRHGYTF
cdr3_nt: TGTGCCAGCAGCTTACTTTCGGGGAGCAGGCATGGCTACACCTTC

d_call: .
j_call: TRBJ1-5
v_call: TRBV7-9
clone_size: few
cdr3_aa: CASSLNGEPQHF
cdr3_nt: TGTGCCAGCAGCTTAAATGGGGAGCCCCAGCATTTT

d_call: .
j_call: TRBJ2-3
v_call: TRBV12-3/TRBV12-4
clone_size: .
cdr3_aa: CASSSHLMTARTDTQYF
cdr3_nt: TGTGCCAGCAGTTCCCATCTCATGACAGCCCGCACAGATACGCAGTATTTT

d_call: TRBD2
j_call: TRBJ2-1
v_call: TRBV24-1
clone_size: .
cdr3_aa: CATSEVGLAQFF
cdr3_nt: TGTGCCACCAGTGAGGTGGGACTAGCCCAGTTCTTC

d_call: .
j_call: TRBJ2-7
v_call: TRBV20-1
clone_size: .
cdr3_aa: CSVTKLERVGYEQYF
cdr3_nt: TGCAGTGTTACCAAACTAGAGCGGGTGGGCTACGAGCAGTACTTC

d_call: .
j_call: TRBJ2-3
v_call: TRBV29-1
clone_size: .
cdr3_aa: CSVDRSSTDTQYF
cdr3_nt: TGCAGCGTCGACAGGAGTAGCACAGATACGCAGTATTTT

d_call: .
j_call: TRBJ1-2
v_call: TRBV5-1
clone_size: .
cdr3_aa: CASTPGSRGSYGYTF
cdr3_nt: TGCGCCAGCACCCCCGGCAGTCGAGGGTCCTATGGCTACACCTTC

d_call: TRBD1
j_call: TRBJ2-5
v_call: TRBV12-3/TRBV12-4
clone_size: few
cdr3_aa: CASKLSGTGTETQYF
cdr3_nt: TGTGCCAGCAAGCTATCCGGGACAGGGACGGAGACCCAGTACTTC

d_call: TRBD1
j_call: TRBJ2-7
v_call: TRBV7-9
clone_size: .
cdr3_aa: CASSPVLGQGRTYEQYF
cdr3_nt: TGTGCCAGCAGCCCAGTTCTAGGACAGGGGAGGACCTACGAGCAGTACTTC

d_call: .
j_call: TRBJ2-7
v_call: TRBV6-9
clone_size: .
cdr3_aa: CASSYSLRFDYEQYF
cdr3_nt: TGTGCCAGCAGTTATTCGCTGCGTTTCGACTACGAGCAGTACTTC

d_call: .
j_call: TRBJ2-3
v_call: TRBV11-2
clone_size: .
cdr3_aa: CASSYQSRNTDTQYF
cdr3_nt: TGTGCCAGCAGCTACCAGTCCCGGAACACAGATACGCAGTATTTT

d_call: TRBD1
j_call: TRBJ2-2
v_call: TRBV10-2
clone_size: many
cdr3_aa: CASSYRGWGELFF
cdr3_nt: TGCGCCAGCAGTTACAGGGGCTGGGGGGAGCTGTTTTTT